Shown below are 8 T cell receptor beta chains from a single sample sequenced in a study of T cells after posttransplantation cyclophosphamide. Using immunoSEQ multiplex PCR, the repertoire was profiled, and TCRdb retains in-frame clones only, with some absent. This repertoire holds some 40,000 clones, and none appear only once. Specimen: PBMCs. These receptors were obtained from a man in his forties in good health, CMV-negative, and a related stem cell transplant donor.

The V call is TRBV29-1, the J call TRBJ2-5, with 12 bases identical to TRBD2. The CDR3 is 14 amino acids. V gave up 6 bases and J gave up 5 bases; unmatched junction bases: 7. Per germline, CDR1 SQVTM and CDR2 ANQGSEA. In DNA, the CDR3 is TGCAGCGTGACCCGACTAGCGGGAGTTGAGACCCAGTACTTC. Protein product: CSVTRLAGVETQYF.

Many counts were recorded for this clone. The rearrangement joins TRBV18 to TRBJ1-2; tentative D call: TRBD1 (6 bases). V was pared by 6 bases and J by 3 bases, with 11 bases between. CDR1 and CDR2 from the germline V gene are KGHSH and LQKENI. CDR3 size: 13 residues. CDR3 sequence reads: CASSPDRYYGYTF. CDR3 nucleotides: TGTGCCAGCTCCCCTGACAGGTACTATGGCTACACCTTC.

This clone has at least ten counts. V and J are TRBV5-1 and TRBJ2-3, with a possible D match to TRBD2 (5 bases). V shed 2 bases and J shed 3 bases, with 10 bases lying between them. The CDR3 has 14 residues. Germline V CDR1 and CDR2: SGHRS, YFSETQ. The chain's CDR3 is CASSFKLGTDTQYF. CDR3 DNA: TGCGCCAGCAGCTTTAAACTAGGGACAGATACGCAGTATTTT. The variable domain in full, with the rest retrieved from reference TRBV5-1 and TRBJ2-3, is KAGVTQTPRYLIKTRGQQVTLSCSPISGHRSVSWYQQTPGQGLQFLFEYFSETQRNKGNFPGRFSGRQFSNSRSEMNVSTLELGDSALYLCASSFKLGTDTQYFGPGTRLTVL.

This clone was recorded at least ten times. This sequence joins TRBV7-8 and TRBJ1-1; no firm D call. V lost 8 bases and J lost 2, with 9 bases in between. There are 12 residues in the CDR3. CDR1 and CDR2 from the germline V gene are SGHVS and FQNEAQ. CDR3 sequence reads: CASRIGNTEAFF. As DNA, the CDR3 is TGTGCCAGCCGTATCGGTAACACTGAAGCTTTCTTT.

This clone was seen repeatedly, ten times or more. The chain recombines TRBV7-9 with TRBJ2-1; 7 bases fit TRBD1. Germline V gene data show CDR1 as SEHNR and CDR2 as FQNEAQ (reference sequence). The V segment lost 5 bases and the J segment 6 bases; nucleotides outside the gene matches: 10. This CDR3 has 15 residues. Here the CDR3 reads CASSNPQGLFNEQFF. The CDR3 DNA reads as TGTGCCAGCAGCAATCCACAGGGGTTATTCAATGAGCAGTTCTTC. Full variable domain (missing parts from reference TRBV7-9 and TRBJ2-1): DTGVSQNPRHKITKRGQNVTFRCDPISEHNRLYWYRQTLGQGPEFLTYFQNEAQLEKSRLLSDRFSAERPKGSFSTLEIQRTEQGDSAMYLCASSNPQGLFNEQFFGPGTRLTVL.

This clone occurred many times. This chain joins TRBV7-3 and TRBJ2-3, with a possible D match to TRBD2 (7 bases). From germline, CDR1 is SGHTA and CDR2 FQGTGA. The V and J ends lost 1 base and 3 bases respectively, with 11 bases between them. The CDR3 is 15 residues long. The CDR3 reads CASSLRGGQTDTQYF. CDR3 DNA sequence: TGTGCCAGCAGCTTAAGGGGGGGCCAAACAGATACGCAGTATTTT. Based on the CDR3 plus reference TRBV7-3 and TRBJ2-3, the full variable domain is GAGVSQTPSNKVTEKGKYVELRCDPISGHTALYWYRQSLGQGPEFLIYFQGTGAADDSGLPNDRFFAVRPEGSVSTLKIQRTERGDSAVYLCASSLRGGQTDTQYFGPGTRLTVL.

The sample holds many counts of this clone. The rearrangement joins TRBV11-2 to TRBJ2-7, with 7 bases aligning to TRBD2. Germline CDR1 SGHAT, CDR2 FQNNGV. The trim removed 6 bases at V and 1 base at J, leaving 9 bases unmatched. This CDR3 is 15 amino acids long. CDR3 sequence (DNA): TGTGCCAGCAGTCCCAACCGGGGGGAATCCTACGAGCAGTACTTC. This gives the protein CASSPNRGESYEQYF.

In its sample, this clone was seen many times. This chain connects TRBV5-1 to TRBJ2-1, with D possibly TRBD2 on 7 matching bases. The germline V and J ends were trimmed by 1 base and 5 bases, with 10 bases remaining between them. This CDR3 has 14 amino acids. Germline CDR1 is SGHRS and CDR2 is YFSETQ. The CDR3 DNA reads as TGCGCCAGCAGCTTGCGGGGGGCCGACAATGAGCAGTTCTTC. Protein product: CASSLRGADNEQFF.